The 31 T cell receptor beta chains presented below share a single source sample, sequenced in a study of blood T cell repertoires in COVID-19 (dated by TCRdb to 2020 to 2022). Receptor amplification or capture employed the immunoSEQ multiplex PCR assay. TCRdb carries this immuneACCESS record with in-frame sequences only. Its versions omit some clonotypes, under half of them owing to an unresolved V gene in the studies checked, with the rest unexplained. In all, the sample holds about 120,000 clones, and 79% of those were seen once. The ten largest clones represent 35% to 40% of the sample. Input material: peripheral blood. The receptors originated from a middle-aged man with active or convalescent COVID-19.

This chain connects TRBV7-2 to TRBJ2-1; D is possibly TRBD2 (6 bases). V lost 2 bases to trimming and J lost 7 bases, with 6 bases between them. The CDR3 covers 12 residues. Germline assignment: CDR1 SGHTA and CDR2 FQGNSA. This CDR3 reads CASSLRGNEQFF. The CDR3 nucleotides read TGTGCCAGCAGCTTACGGGGGAATGAGCAGTTCTTC.

The chain uses TRBV4-2 and TRBJ2-1; possibly TRBD2 for D (6 bases). The germline V gene has CDR1 LGHNA and CDR2 YNFKEQ. Between the trimmed V and J ends, which lost 2 bases and 9 bases, there was a span of 14 bases. This CDR3 region has 14 residues. Here the CDR3 reads CASSQSPSGGEQFF. In nucleotides, the CDR3 is TGTGCCAGCAGCCAATCTCCCTCCGGGGGTGAGCAGTTCTTC.

The chain is built from TRBV12-5 and TRBJ2-3, with 9 bases aligning to TRBD1. After removal of 1 base from V and 5 bases from J, the junction contained 7 bases not matched to a gene. Germline assignment: CDR1 LGHNT and CDR2 FRNRAP. This CDR3 is 16 amino acids long. The CDR3 nucleotides are TGTGCTAGTGGTTTGGGGCGGGACAGGGAACGAGATACGCAGTATTTT. This sequence encodes CASGLGRDRERDTQYF.

The V call is TRBV10-3, the J call TRBJ2-1; TRBD1 matches at 9 bases. CDR1 is ENHRY and CDR2 is SYGVKD in the germline V gene. Trimming took 0 bases from V and 7 from J; bases not matched to a gene: 7. This CDR3 region has 16 residues. In DNA form, the CDR3 reads TGTGCCATCAGTGAGTCCCCGACAGGGGGGCGGAATGAGCAGTTCTTC. Residues: CAISESPTGGRNEQFF.

This clone has only one observation. Relative to the germline gene, one junction end is altered; a read error may explain this. The chain has TRBV11-2 and TRBJ1-2, with no clear D. In germline, CDR1 is SGHAT, CDR2 FQNNGV. The CDR3 spans 14 residues. The CDR3 here is CASSLAGSMGINAF. CDR3 DNA sequence: TGTGCCAGCAGCCTAGCGGGATCTATGGGGATTAACGCCTTC. The variable domain in full, with the rest retrieved from reference TRBV11-2 and TRBJ1-2, is EAGVAQSPRYKIIEKRQSVAFWCNPISGHATLYWYQQILGQGPKLLIQFQNNGVVDDSQLPKDRFSAERLKGVDSTLKIQPAKLEDSAVYLCASSLAGSMGINAFGSGTRLTVV.

For the CDR3, the DNA is TGTGCCAGCTCACCACGAGGTCCGAACACTGAAGCTTTCTTT. This translates into CASSPRGPNTEAFF. The chain couples TRBV18 to TRBJ1-1; D is ambiguous. Germline CDR1 reads KGHSH; CDR2 reads LQKENI. The CDR3 loop spans 14 amino acids. Trimming shortened V by 1 base and J by 1 base, and 7 bases separated the two germline ends.

As DNA, the CDR3 is TGCGCCAGCAGCCAAGACGTGAGCACAGATACGCAGTATTTT. Protein sequence: CASSQDVSTDTQYF. The chain joins TRBV4-1 to TRBJ2-3; D is unclear. The V end was cut by 0 bases, the J end by 0 bases, with 4 bases between. CDR1 is MGHRA, CDR2 YSYEKL, per germline. The CDR3 is made up of 14 amino acids.

In nucleotides, the CDR3 is TGTGCCAGTACCAAAAACACCCCGGGACTAGCGGGTCTCATACCCTACGAGCAGTACTTC. It codes for CASTKNTPGLAGLIPYEQYF. J is TRBJ2-7 and V is TRBV19; 12 nucleotides align to TRBD2. V lost 7 bases, J lost 2 bases, and 21 bases stayed unmatched. The CDR3 totals 20 residues. Germline values: CDR1 LNHDA, CDR2 SQIVND (reference sequence).

The chain combines TRBV7-6 with TRBJ1-1; D remains unclear. This CDR3 is 13 amino acids long. Germline lookup yields CDR1 SGHVS and CDR2 FNYEAQ. V was clipped by 2 bases and J by 0 bases, with 4 bases between them. The CDR3 sequence is CASSLSVNTEAFF. CDR3 sequence (DNA): TGTGCCAGCAGCTTATCAGTGAACACTGAAGCTTTCTTT.

The rearrangement joins TRBV6-5 to TRBJ2-1; 8 positions agree with TRBD2. The germline CDR1 and CDR2 sequences are MNHEY and SVGAGI. The CDR3 loop spans 15 amino acids. Trimming took 6 bases from V and 3 from J; bases not matched to a gene: 7. The CDR3 bases are TGTGCCAGCAGCTCCGGACTAGCAGACTACAATGAGCAGTTCTTC. Amino acids: CASSSGLADYNEQFF.

This chain connects TRBV4-3 to TRBJ1-2; D not resolved. Germline V CDR1 and CDR2: LGHNA, YSLEER. Trimming removed 2 bases at V and 6 bases at J, with 10 bases between. The CDR3 consists of 13 residues. CDR3: CASSQFSADGYTF. Written as DNA, the CDR3 is TGCGCCAGCAGCCAATTCTCCGCGGATGGCTACACCTTC.

J is TRBJ1-3 and V is TRBV4-1; TRBD1 aligns across 7 bases. The CDR3 is 17 amino acids. CDR1 MGHRA and CDR2 YSYEKL come from the germline V gene. J lost 0 bases, V lost 2 bases, and 7 bases had no gene match. The CDR3 sequence is CASSQTGTAFSGNTIYF. DNA for the CDR3: TGCGCCAGCAGCCAAACCGGGACAGCCTTCTCTGGAAACACCATATATTTT.

V and J are TRBV5-1 and TRBJ2-7, with TRBD2 identical over 8 bases. The CDR3 extends over 14 amino acids. V was clipped by 6 bases and J by 5 bases; unmatched bases: 10. The germline gives CDR1 SGHRS, CDR2 YFSETQ. CDR3 nucleotides: TGCGCCAGCACCAGGACGGGAGGGATCCACGAGCAGTACTTC. Its translation is CASTRTGGIHEQYF.

This chain uses TRBV4-1 with TRBJ1-2; 9 bases fit TRBD1. In germline, CDR1 is MGHRA, CDR2 YSYEKL. J gave up 7 bases and V 2 bases, and 5 bases lay outside the gene matches. The CDR3 loop spans 14 amino acids. Here the CDR3 DNA reads TGCGCCAGCAGCCAACTGGACAGGGGAATTGGCTACACCTTC. Amino acid sequence: CASSQLDRGIGYTF.

The CDR3 bases are TGTGCCAGCAGCTCACAGGGGTCGCGCGATGGCTACACCTTC. Its protein product is CASSSQGSRDGYTF. The rearrangement links TRBV9 to TRBJ1-2; 7 bases are shared with TRBD1. This CDR3 is 14 amino acids long. The germline CDR1 and CDR2 sequences are SGDLS and YYNGEE. J gave up 6 bases and V 4 bases, and 9 bases lay outside the gene matches.

This sequence joins TRBV6-5 and TRBJ2-2, with D possibly matching TRBD2 (5 bases). The germline V gene encodes CDR1 MNHEY and CDR2 SVGAGI. This CDR3 spans 13 amino acids. Trimming shortened V by 7 bases and J by 3 bases, and 9 bases separated the two germline ends. The CDR3, as DNA: TGTGCCAGCAAAAAGGGAGACACCGGGGAGCTGTTTTTT. This translates into CASKKGDTGELFF.

This clone showed up just a few times. The J gene is TRBJ2-5, the V gene TRBV5-6; TRBD1 might be the D (7 bases). CDR3 length equals 13 residues. V was clipped by 2 bases and J by 7 bases, with 12 bases between them. Germline loops: CDR1 SGHDT, CDR2 YYEEEE. CDR3 in DNA: TGTGCCAGCAGCTTTACCCAGGGGGGGACCCAGTACTTC. This sequence encodes CASSFTQGGTQYF.

The gene calls are TRBV30 and TRBJ2-7; 7 positions match TRBD1. This CDR3 spans 14 amino acids. Germline CDR1 GTSNPN, CDR2 SVGIG (reference sequence). J lost 5 bases, V lost 0 bases, and 7 bases had no gene match. In DNA form, the CDR3 reads TGTGCCTGGAGTGTAATGAGGGGGCGAAACGAGCAGTACTTC. Protein product: CAWSVMRGRNEQYF.

This clone has at least ten counts. The chain uses TRBV19 and TRBJ2-7; a possible D gene is TRBD1 (6 bases). V lost 4 bases, J lost 1 base, and 17 bases lay in between. From germline, CDR1 is LNHDA and CDR2 SQIVND (reference sequence). The CDR3 contains 16 residues. CDR3 amino acids: CASSSQRTVNSYEQYF. The CDR3 region has the DNA TGTGCCAGTAGTAGCCAAAGGACAGTTAATTCCTACGAGCAGTACTTC.

This clone was counted between two and nine times. CDR3 DNA: TGTGCCATCGGAGTCGGCAGGGAAGCTGAAGCTTTCTTT. It codes for CAIGVGREAEAFF. The chain joins TRBV10-3 to TRBJ1-1, with D possibly being TRBD1 (5 bases). CDR1 is ENHRY, CDR2 SYGVKD, per germline. The CDR3 length is 13 residues. Trimming stripped 8 bases from V and 6 bases from J, with 16 bases between.

CDR3 DNA: TGTGCCAGCAGCGTGGGGGACATCTCTGGAAACACCATATATTTT. Translated, it gives CASSVGDISGNTIYF. The genes are TRBV9 and TRBJ1-3, with D perhaps matching TRBD1 (6 bases). The CDR3 totals 15 residues. The germline V gene has CDR1 SGDLS and CDR2 YYNGEE. V was cut by 2 bases and J by 0 bases, with 9 bases left in between.

The chain joins TRBV30 to TRBJ1-5; TRBD1 matches at 7 bases. Looked up from germline, CDR1 is GTSNPN and CDR2 is SVGIG (reference sequence). Unmatched junction bases numbered 2, after V lost 1 base and J lost 5 bases. The length of the CDR3 is 13 residues. The CDR3 coding sequence is TGTGCCTGGAGTGGCAGGGGGTATCAGCCCCAGCATTTT. It specifies CAWSGRGYQPQHF. Looking up the rest from reference TRBV30 and TRBJ1-5 gives the full variable domain: SQTIHQWPATLVQPVGSPLSLECTVEGTSNPNLYWYRQAAGRGLQLLFYSVGIGQISSEVPQNLSASRPQDRQFILSSKKLLLSDSGFYLCAWSGRGYQPQHFGDGTRLSIL.

This clone was seen a handful of times. The rearrangement uses TRBV11-3 and TRBJ1-6; 7 bases map to TRBD1. This CDR3 region has 15 residues. After removal of 5 bases from V and 10 bases from J, the junction contained 11 bases not matched to a gene. Per the germline V gene, CDR1 is SGHNT and CDR2 is YENEEA. DNA of the CDR3: TGTGCCAGCAGCGGGAGTGGGACAGTAAGGTCACCCCTCCACTTT. It yields the protein CASSGSGTVRSPLHF.

The J gene is TRBJ2-3, the V gene TRBV3-1 (or the pseudogene TRBV3-2); TRBD2 aligns across 8 bases. There are 17 residues in the CDR3. V lost 0 bases, J lost 6 bases, and 11 bases stayed unmatched. CDR1 is LGHDT, CDR2 YNNKEL, per germline (reference sequence). Here the CDR3 DNA reads TGTGCCAGCAGCCAAGAGTTGGCGGGGGGATTTTTGGATACGCAGTATTTT. Translation: CASSQELAGGFLDTQYF.

The chain employs TRBV5-1 and TRBJ2-2; 7 bases are shared with TRBD1. This CDR3 contains 14 residues. Germline V gives CDR1 SGHRS, CDR2 YFSETQ. J was trimmed by 7 bases and V by 7 bases; bases with no gene match: 10. The CDR3 protein is CASSSQGSSGELFF. The CDR3 DNA follows: TGCGCCAGCTCGTCACAGGGGTCGAGCGGGGAGCTGTTTTTT.

This rearrangement joins TRBV28 to TRBJ1-1; a weak D match, TRBD1 (6 bases). CDR3 length: 17 amino acids. V lost 6 bases and J lost 3, with 23 bases in between. Germline V lookup: CDR1 MDHEN, CDR2 SYDVKM. The CDR3 DNA reads TGTGCCAGCAGAAATGGGGTAGGGGGAGTTAGGGACACTGAAGCTTTCTTT. Translating it yields CASRNGVGGVRDTEAFF. The full variable domain, in which reference TRBV28 and TRBJ1-1 provide the parts outside the CDR3, is DVKVTQSSRYLVKRTGEKVFLECVQDMDHENMFWYRQDPGLGLRLIYFSYDVKMKEKGDIPEGYSVSREKKERFSLILESASTNQTSMYLCASRNGVGGVRDTEAFFGQGTRLTVV.

Of note for this clone: One junction end does not reproduce the germline sequence, and a read error may be involved. V and J are TRBV7-7 and TRBJ2-5, with D possibly being TRBD2 (7 bases). The CDR3 spans 14 residues. The germline V gene encodes CDR1 SSHAT and CDR2 FNYEAQ (reference sequence). CDR3 sequence: CASSFAGAAETQYF. CDR3 bases: TGTGCTAGCAGCTTCGCGGGGGCGGCGGAGACCCAGTACTTC. Full variable domain (missing parts from reference TRBV7-7 and TRBJ2-5): GAGVSQSPRYKVTKRGQDVTLRCDPISSHATLYWYQQALGQGPEFLTYFNYEAQPDKSGLPSDRFSAERPEGSISTLTIQRTEQRDSAMYRCASSFAGAAETQYFGPGTRLLVL.

The sample holds a few counts of this clone. The rearrangement uses TRBV4-2 and TRBJ1-1; D is uncertain. There are 18 residues in the CDR3. The ends were cut back, 4 bases at V and 0 bases at J, with 21 bases in the middle. Per the germline V gene, CDR1 is LGHNA and CDR2 is YNFKEQ. CDR3 sequence reads: CASSLSERSRHMNTEAFF. CDR3 DNA sequence: TGTGCCAGCAGCCTATCAGAACGATCAAGACATATGAACACTGAAGCTTTCTTT.

The CDR3 sequence is CAWGKAGTANYGYTF. The CDR3 DNA reads as TGTGCCTGGGGGAAGGCCGGGACAGCTAACTATGGCTACACCTTC. The chain is built from TRBV30 and TRBJ1-2, with 7 bases that match TRBD1. The CDR3 consists of 15 residues. The germline V gene has CDR1 GTSNPN and CDR2 SVGIG (reference sequence). V shed 5 bases, J shed 0 bases, and the junction held 9 bases outside the gene matches.

V is TRBV12-3 or TRBV12-4 and J is TRBJ1-1; D not resolved. V was cut by 5 bases and J by 7 bases, with 11 bases left in between. The CDR3 consists of 12 residues. CDR3 protein: CASSISGFEAFF. CDR3 DNA: TGTGCCAGCAGTATCTCGGGATTTGAAGCTTTCTTT.

This chain uses TRBV10-3 with TRBJ2-2, with a weak D call TRBD2 (5 bases). In germline, CDR1 is ENHRY, CDR2 SYGVKD. V lost 5 bases and J 3 bases, leaving 10 bases between the germline ends. The CDR3 runs 14 residues. The CDR3 DNA follows: TGTGCCATCAGTAGCGGACCTTACACCGGGGAGCTGTTTTTT. Translating it yields CAISSGPYTGELFF.